This is a list of T cell receptor beta chains from one sample in a study of T cell responses to AZD1222 COVID-19 vaccine. Clones were sequenced by immunoSEQ multiplex PCR, and TCRdb holds only the in-frame ones, with some missing. The sample shows 80,000 or so clones, approximately 85% of them seen only once. Sequenced here: peripheral blood, sampled on day 0 of MenACWY control vaccination. The receptors stem from an adult in good health. Each CDR3 is given with its conserved first and last residue. D genes are given only for firm matches. Expanded clones get a size class; other rows say once, few or many, or leave the size out.

D: .
V: TRBV29-1
size: few
J: TRBJ1-2
DNA: TGCAGCGTTGTCGGAGGGCTCTATGGCTACACCTTC
CDR3: CSVVGGLYGYTF

D: .
V: TRBV20-1
size: .
J: TRBJ2-7
DNA: TGCAGTGCTAGTCTCCGGGGGCGGGAGCAGTACTTC
CDR3: CSASLRGREQYF

D: TRBD1
V: TRBV19
size: .
J: TRBJ2-2
DNA: TGTGCCAGTAGTATAGACGGGACAGGGGTCTACACCGGGGAGCTGTTTTTT
CDR3: CASSIDGTGVYTGELFF

D: TRBD2
V: TRBV6-2/TRBV6-3
size: once
J: TRBJ2-5
DNA: TGTGCCAGCAGTTTCTGGACTAGCGGGGAGAAAGAGACCCAGTACTTC
CDR3: CASSFWTSGEKETQYF

D: .
V: TRBV7-2
size: once
J: TRBJ2-7
DNA: TGTGCCAGCAGTTCAACCCCCTACGAGCAGTACTTC
CDR3: CASSSTPYEQYF

D: .
V: TRBV20-1
size: .
J: TRBJ2-5
DNA: TGCAGTGCTAGCGTGCAAGAGACCCAGTACTTC
CDR3: CSASVQETQYF

D: TRBD2
V: TRBV19
size: .
J: TRBJ2-1
DNA: TGTGCCAGTAGTATAGCCCTAGCGGGGGACTTCTACAATGAGCAGTTCTTC
CDR3: CASSIALAGDFYNEQFF

D: .
V: TRBV7-2
size: .
J: TRBJ2-2
DNA: TGTGCCAGCAGCTTAGAGGGACACGCGAACACCGGGGAGCTGTTTTTT
CDR3: CASSLEGHANTGELFF

D: TRBD1
V: TRBV4-3
size: .
J: TRBJ1-2
DNA: TGCGCCAGCAGCCAAGGTGCGACAGGGAGGGGCTACACCTTC
CDR3: CASSQGATGRGYTF

D: TRBD1
V: TRBV18
size: .
J: TRBJ1-1
DNA: TGTGCCAGCTCCTTCTCACAGGGGGCCACTGAAGCTTTCTTT
CDR3: CASSFSQGATEAFF

D: .
V: TRBV6-5
size: once
J: TRBJ1-2
DNA: TGTGCCAGCGGAGGACTGCTTAACTATGGCTACACCTTC
CDR3: CASGGLLNYGYTF

D: .
V: TRBV7-2
size: once
J: TRBJ2-1
DNA: TGTGCCAGCAGCTTAGTCGGAATTAATGAGCAGTTCTTC
CDR3: CASSLVGINEQFF

D: TRBD1
V: TRBV28
size: .
J: TRBJ2-1
DNA: TGTGCCAGCAGTCTTGACAGGGGGCGTTTCGGGGAGCAGTTCTTC
CDR3: CASSLDRGRFGEQFF

D: TRBD1
V: TRBV3-1/TRBV3-2
size: .
J: TRBJ1-4
DNA: TGTGCCAGCAGCCCCGCCGCAGGGGGGAAGGAAAAACTGTTTTTT
CDR3: CASSPAAGGKEKLFF

D: TRBD1
V: TRBV2
size: .
J: TRBJ1-1
DNA: TGTGCCAGCAGGGGACAGACTGAAGCTTTCTTT
CDR3: CASRGQTEAFF

D: .
V: TRBV11-3
size: .
J: TRBJ2-7
DNA: TGTGCCAGCAGCGGCACAGGAAACCCCTACGAGCAGTACTTC
CDR3: CASSGTGNPYEQYF

D: .
V: TRBV5-6
size: .
J: TRBJ2-7
DNA: TGTGCCAGCAGCTCAAGGACGGGAGAGCAGTACTTC
CDR3: CASSSRTGEQYF

D: .
V: TRBV28
size: .
J: TRBJ1-3
DNA: TGTGCCAGCAGTCCCCGGACGCCCGGGAGCACCATATATTTT
CDR3: CASSPRTPGSTIYF

D: TRBD1
V: TRBV4-2
size: .
J: TRBJ1-2
DNA: TGTGCCAGCAGCCAAGCAAGGACAGGGGGCACCTATGGCTACACCTTC
CDR3: CASSQARTGGTYGYTF

D: .
V: TRBV6-2/TRBV6-3
size: .
J: TRBJ1-1
DNA: TGTGCCAGCAGTTCCGTCTTCTCTCCTGAAGCTTTCTTT
CDR3: CASSSVFSPEAFF

D: TRBD1
V: TRBV11-1
size: once
J: TRBJ1-6
DNA: TGTGCCAGCAGCTTAGAGGGACAGGGAAATTCACCCCTCCACTTT
CDR3: CASSLEGQGNSPLHF

D: TRBD1
V: TRBV7-2
size: .
J: TRBJ2-2
DNA: TGTGCCAGCAGCTCAAGAGGACAGGGAGACACCGGGGAGCTGTTTTTT
CDR3: CASSSRGQGDTGELFF

D: TRBD1
V: TRBV6-5
size: once
J: TRBJ1-1
DNA: TGTGCCAGCAGTTACTCCCAGGGGGCACAAGCTTTCTTT
CDR3: CASSYSQGAQAFF

D: TRBD2
V: TRBV6-1
size: medium-sized
J: TRBJ2-3
DNA: TGTGCCAGCAGTGAACTAGCGGGGGGCCCAGATACGCAGTATTTT
CDR3: CASSELAGGPDTQYF

D: TRBD1
V: TRBV3-1/TRBV3-2
size: .
J: TRBJ1-1
DNA: TGTGCCAGCAGCCAAGTGAGGCAGGGGGCGGCCGCTTTCTTT
CDR3: CASSQVRQGAAAFF